The T cell receptor beta chain described here comes from a study of post-analysis software for immune sequencing data. Study background: Several disease courses (relapsing-remitting, secondary progressive and progressive-relapsing) of multiple sclerosis were included. General study findings and limits: Several TRBV segments were more frequent in patients than controls; TRBV5-6, TRBV5-1 and TRBV20-1 belonged to this group. Normalized Chao1 diversity was significantly reduced in patients versus controls.

Per germline, CDR1 SQVTM and CDR2 ANQGSEA. Trimming cost V 3 bases and J 4 bases, with 11 bases left between them. The CDR3 has 13 amino acids. Prepared libraries of TCR beta cDNA carried unique molecular identifiers. Some 500,000 cDNA molecules were recovered from an input of 1 to 10 million T cells. TCRdb re-analysed the PCR reads in MiXCR, keeping a single row per CDR3 protein. The sample records 750,000 to 950,000 distinct CDR3 sequences, 35% to 55% being singletons. The sample holds a few counts of this clonotype. What it binds is unknown. The chain couples TRBV29-1 to TRBJ2-3; D not certain. The clonotype originates from a girl aged 5-17 years with multiple sclerosis. Material: blood. In DNA form, the CDR3 reads TGCAGCGTTGACCGAATTGGCGCAGATACGCAGTATTTT. This encodes CSVDRIGADTQYF.